A selection of T cell receptor beta chains follows, all from one sample in a study of CD8+ T cells in alopecia areata. Libraries were prepared by immunoSEQ multiplex PCR; TCRdb keeps only in-frame clonotypes and omits some of them. The sample comprises roughly 190,000 clones, about 60% of which are singletons, and about 3% rests with the top ten. Sample: CD4+ T cells sorted from blood, taken at week 4, from a patient treated with tofacitinib. The receptor set was obtained from a human donor with alopecia areata. The CDR3 runs from the conserved cysteine through the conserved F or W. The order of the fields is D gene, clone size, J gene, V gene, CDR3 protein, CDR3 DNA. A D gene is named only where the DNA matches it firmly. Some rows mark clone size as missing; the rest say once, few, many or name a class of expanded clone.

>.|.|TRBJ1-1|TRBV28
CASSFYGRPEAFF
TGTGCCAGCAGTTTCTACGGACGGCCTGAAGCTTTCTTT
>.|few|TRBJ1-1|TRBV30
CAWSGRGIAEAFF
TGTGCCTGGAGTGGCAGGGGAATCGCTGAAGCTTTCTTT
>.|.|TRBJ2-7|TRBV29-1
CSVLPPGLLTYEQYF
TGCAGCGTTCTACCCCCAGGGCTACTCACCTACGAGCAGTACTTC
>.|once|TRBJ1-2|TRBV30
CAGRASSNYGYTF
TGTGCCGGCCGGGCTTCCTCTAACTATGGCTACACCTTC
>.|.|TRBJ2-1|TRBV5-1
CASSYSGDYNEQFF
TGCGCCAGCAGCTACTCCGGGGACTACAATGAGCAGTTCTTC
>.|.|TRBJ1-2|TRBV5-6
CASTFQDGGYTF
TGTGCCAGCACTTTTCAGGACGGTGGCTACACCTTC
>.|.|TRBJ1-1|TRBV5-1
CASSLGGGNTEAFF
TGCGCCAGCAGCTTGGGTGGGGGGAACACTGAAGCTTTCTTT
>.|.|TRBJ2-5|TRBV1
CTSSQGTTSRLYQETQYF
TGCACCAGCAGCCAAGGCACCACCTCCCGCCTCTACCAAGAGACCCAGTACTTC
>.|.|TRBJ1-6|TRBV30
CAWKMTGDSPLHF
TGTGCCTGGAAGATGACAGGTGATTCACCCCTCCACTTT
>.|once|TRBJ1-1|TRBV7-9
CASSLAPLVAFF
TGTGCCAGCAGCTTAGCCCCGCTTGTGGCTTTCTTT
>TRBD1|.|TRBJ1-1|TRBV30
CAWTIAGGTEAFF
TGTGCCTGGACGATCGCAGGGGGCACTGAAGCTTTCTTT
>.|.|TRBJ1-1|TRBV29-1
CSVEEAGARYTEAFF
TGCAGCGTTGAAGAGGCAGGGGCTCGGTACACTGAAGCTTTCTTT
>.|few|TRBJ1-6|TRBV7-9
CASSSRGGRNSPLHF
TGTGCCAGCAGCTCCCGCGGGGGCCGGAATTCACCCCTCCACTTT
>.|.|TRBJ1-1|TRBV2
CASSLTSGNTEAFF
TGTGCCAGCAGCCTGACGTCAGGGAACACTGAAGCTTTCTTT
>.|.|TRBJ2-7|TRBV5-4
CASRPETRSYEQYF
TGTGCCAGCAGACCCGAGACTAGAAGCTACGAGCAGTACTTC
>.|few|TRBJ1-2|TRBV30
CAWQTVDYGYTF
TGTGCCTGGCAAACAGTGGACTATGGCTACACCTTC
>.|.|TRBJ1-5|TRBV30
CAWSLGNNQPQHF
TGTGCCTGGAGTTTGGGGAACAATCAGCCCCAGCATTTT
>.|.|TRBJ1-5|TRBV2
CASRAGTSNQPQHF
TGTGCCAGCAGGGCCGGGACAAGCAATCAGCCCCAGCATTTT
>.|few|TRBJ2-7|TRBV7-2
CASSLERSEQYF
TGTGCCAGCAGCTTAGAAAGGTCCGAGCAGTACTTC
>.|.|TRBJ2-7|TRBV4-1
CASSQVTGAYSSYEQYF
TGCGCCAGCAGCCAAGTCACGGGGGCCTACTCCTCCTACGAGCAGTACTTC
>TRBD1|.|TRBJ1-4|TRBV30
CAWKKGAGDEKLFF
TGTGCCTGGAAGAAGGGGGCAGGGGATGAAAAACTGTTTTTT
>TRBD2|few|TRBJ2-3|TRBV5-4
CASSFRLAGGTDTQYF
TGTGCCAGCAGCTTCCGACTAGCGGGGGGCACAGATACGCAGTATTTT
>.|.|TRBJ2-3|TRBV4-1
CASSQGRHPTDTQYF
TGCGCCAGCAGCCAAGGACGGCACCCGACAGATACGCAGTATTTT
>.|.|TRBJ1-1|TRBV6-6
CASSYRGTGNTEAFF
TGTGCCAGCAGTTACCGCGGGACGGGGAACACTGAAGCTTTCTTT
>.|.|TRBJ2-6|TRBV19
CASTGTLGTGANVLTF
TGTGCCAGCACCGGGACCCTAGGTACAGGGGCCAACGTCCTGACTTTC
>TRBD2|few|TRBJ2-5|TRBV29-1
CSVESPYLGGRETQYF
TGCAGCGTTGAATCTCCCTATCTCGGGGGGAGGGAGACCCAGTACTTC
>.|.|TRBJ1-1|TRBV4-1
CASSQDRRRVTEAFF
TGCGCCAGCAGCCAAGATAGGAGGAGGGTCACTGAAGCTTTCTTT
>.|.|TRBJ2-5|TRBV2
CASSVVGARGETQYF
TGTGCCAGCAGTGTCGTTGGAGCGAGGGGAGAGACCCAGTACTTC
>.|.|TRBJ2-1|TRBV27
CASRLRGRDNEQFF
TGTGCCAGCAGACTTCGAGGTCGGGACAATGAGCAGTTCTTC
>.|.|TRBJ2-7|TRBV5-1
CASSPAPTQAREQYF
TGCGCCAGCAGCCCCGCCCCGACACAGGCTCGCGAGCAGTACTTC
>.|.|TRBJ1-4|TRBV6-6
CASSYSQEKLFF
TGTGCCAGCAGTTACTCGCAGGAAAAACTGTTTTTT
>.|once|TRBJ1-2|TRBV7-2
CASSLAPGGGYGYTF
TGTGCCAGCAGCTTAGCGCCGGGGGGCGGCTATGGCTACACCTTC
>TRBD2|.|TRBJ2-3|TRBV6-5
CASARTSGATDTQYF
TGTGCCAGCGCTCGGACTAGCGGTGCCACAGATACGCAGTATTTT
>TRBD2|.|TRBJ2-2|TRBV7-9
CASSLMVREAGELFF
TGTGCCAGCAGCTTAATGGTCCGGGAGGCCGGGGAGCTGTTTTTT
>.|.|TRBJ1-1|TRBV5-4
CASSRFTNTEAFF
TGTGCCAGCAGCCGATTTACGAACACTGAAGCTTTCTTT
>.|.|TRBJ1-6|TRBV2
CASSPGLQLHSPLHF
TGTGCCAGCAGTCCGGGACTTCAGCTTCATTCACCCCTCCACTTT
>.|.|TRBJ2-5|TRBV5-1
CASSPGGNEETQYF
TGCGCCAGCAGCCCTGGGGGCAATGAAGAGACCCAGTACTTC
>.|.|TRBJ1-2|TRBV18
CASSPREGSYGYTF
TGTGCCAGCTCACCACGCGAGGGAAGCTATGGCTACACCTTC
>.|.|TRBJ1-4|TRBV29-1
CSATATNEKLFF
TGCAGCGCAACTGCAACTAATGAAAAACTGTTTTTT
>.|.|TRBJ1-2|TRBV28
CASSFAGRNYGYTF
TGTGCCAGCAGTTTTGCAGGGAGGAACTATGGCTACACCTTC
>.|.|TRBJ1-1|TRBV7-7
CASSLSRDTEAFF
TGTGCTAGCAGCTTATCTCGAGACACTGAAGCTTTCTTT
>.|few|TRBJ2-1|TRBV29-1
CSVGFGSNEQFF
TGCAGCGTAGGGTTTGGTTCCAATGAGCAGTTCTTC
>.|.|TRBJ2-6|TRBV29-1
CSVGQAGANVLTF
TGCAGCGTTGGACAAGCTGGGGCCAACGTCCTGACTTTC
>.|.|TRBJ1-2|TRBV20-1
CSSYTLGYTF
TGCAGCTCATATACCCTCGGCTACACCTTC
>.|once|TRBJ2-1|TRBV4-1
CASSHRHRDPYYNEQFF
TGCGCCAGCAGCCATCGCCACAGGGACCCCTACTACAATGAGCAGTTCTTC
>.|.|TRBJ2-3|TRBV6-5
CASSYLDVPDTQYF
TGTGCCAGCAGTTACTTAGACGTGCCAGATACGCAGTATTTT
>.|.|TRBJ1-5|TRBV29-1
CSVSLGGRRGNQPQHF
TGCAGCGTGTCCCTAGGCGGGCGTCGGGGCAATCAGCCCCAGCATTTT